One and the same sample provided the 3 T cell receptor beta chains below, sequenced in a study of shared clonotypes between healthy human individuals. TCRdb keeps only in-frame clones here, not all; method: immunoSEQ multiplex PCR. The sample gives roughly 500,000 clones, approximately 85% of which show up once; around 13% is in the top ten. Input material: PBMCs. The receptors stem from a woman in her 40s in good health. Some clones in this sample may be carry-over from other donors' samples.

The chain carries TRBV5-1 and TRBJ1-1, with D tentatively TRBD1 (5 bases). Trimming stripped 0 bases from V and 3 bases from J, with 9 bases between. The CDR3 totals 14 residues. From germline, CDR1 is SGHRS and CDR2 YFSETQ. CDR3: CASSLGQLYTEAFF. CDR3 nucleotide sequence: TGCGCCAGCAGCTTGGGACAGCTATACACTGAAGCTTTCTTT.

The V and J genes are TRBV19 and TRBJ2-4; D may be TRBD1 or TRBD2 (6 bases each). The CDR3 is 18 residues long. The V and J ends lost 0 bases and 1 base respectively, with 16 bases between them. Germline lookup yields CDR1 LNHDA and CDR2 SQIVND (reference sequence). CDR3 sequence (DNA): TGTGCCAGTAGTATAGAACTAAACAGGGCGGGGGCCAAAAACATTCAGTACTTC. This codes for CASSIELNRAGAKNIQYF.

The rearrangement links TRBV5-1 to TRBJ2-1; a weak D match, TRBD2 (6 bases). This CDR3 is built from 18 residues. V was shortened by 0 bases and J by 1 base, with 17 bases between the two germline ends. CDR1 and CDR2 (germline): SGHRS, YFSETQ. The CDR3 sequence is CASSLVGQLAFSYNEQFF. The CDR3 coding sequence is TGCGCCAGCAGCTTGGTGGGCCAACTAGCATTTTCCTACAATGAGCAGTTCTTC. Together with reference TRBV5-1 and TRBJ2-1, the CDR3 gives the full variable domain: KAGVTQTPRYLIKTRGQQVTLSCSPISGHRSVSWYQQTPGQGLQFLFEYFSETQRNKGNFPGRFSGRQFSNSRSEMNVSTLELGDSALYLCASSLVGQLAFSYNEQFFGPGTRLTVL.